These T cell receptor beta chains were read from a single sample in a study. Each CDR3 protein is one row after TCRdb ran MiXCR on the multiplex PCR reads. The sample includes some 970 distinct CDR3 sequences, approximately 2.6% of them seen just once. Source material: Tregs sorted from blood. The receptors here all came from a female donor with breast cancer. Both conserved end residues are part of each CDR3. The order of the fields is clone size, J gene, V gene, D gene, CDR3 protein, CDR3 DNA. D genes are given only for firm matches. Clone size reads once, few, many, or a class if the clone is expanded.

size: medium-sized
J: TRBJ1-2
V: TRBV12-3/TRBV12-4
D: TRBD1
CDR3: CASSPRQGRSGYTF
DNA: TGTGCCAGCAGTCCCCGACAGGGGAGGTCTGGCTACACCTTC

size: medium-sized
J: TRBJ1-2
V: TRBV12-3/TRBV12-4
D: TRBD1
CDR3: CASSPGQGYGYTF
DNA: TGTGCCAGCAGCCCGGGACAGGGGTATGGCTACACCTTC

size: medium-sized
J: TRBJ1-2
V: TRBV12-3/TRBV12-4
D: TRBD1
CDR3: CASSYYGGTAGYTF
DNA: TGTGCCAGCAGCTATTACGGTGGGACAGCTGGCTACACCTTC

size: medium-sized
J: TRBJ1-2
V: TRBV12-3/TRBV12-4
D: NA
CDR3: CASSFRGDYGYTF
DNA: TGTGCCAGCAGTTTCAGGGGAGACTATGGCTACACCTTC

size: large
J: TRBJ1-2
V: TRBV12-3/TRBV12-4
D: NA
CDR3: CASSLIPERTTNYGYTF
DNA: TGTGCCAGCAGTTTGATCCCCGAAAGAACCACTAACTATGGCTACACCTTC

size: medium-sized
J: TRBJ1-2
V: TRBV12-3/TRBV12-4
D: NA
CDR3: CASSQGYGYTF
DNA: TGTGCCAGCAGCCAGGGGTATGGCTACACCTTC

size: medium-sized
J: TRBJ1-2
V: TRBV12-3/TRBV12-4
D: NA
CDR3: CASSSQRTAGYTF
DNA: TGTGCCAGCAGTTCCCAGAGGACAGCGGGCTACACCTTC

size: medium-sized
J: TRBJ1-2
V: TRBV12-3/TRBV12-4
D: NA
CDR3: CASREDSSNYGYTF
DNA: TGTGCCAGCAGAGAGGACAGTTCGAACTATGGCTACACCTTC

size: medium-sized
J: TRBJ1-2
V: TRBV12-3/TRBV12-4
D: NA
CDR3: CASSHMRSGYTF
DNA: TGTGCCAGCAGCCACATGAGGAGTGGCTACACCTTC

size: medium-sized
J: TRBJ1-2
V: TRBV12-3/TRBV12-4
D: TRBD1
CDR3: CASSINSGQLNYGYTF
DNA: TGTGCCAGCAGTATAAATTCGGGACAGCTGAACTATGGCTACACCTTC

size: large
J: TRBJ1-2
V: TRBV12-3/TRBV12-4
D: NA
CDR3: CASTLSGVGYGYTF
DNA: TGTGCCAGCACCTTGTCAGGGGTAGGCTATGGCTACACCTTC

size: medium-sized
J: TRBJ1-2
V: TRBV12-3/TRBV12-4
D: NA
CDR3: CASSLDNRVHGYTF
DNA: TGTGCCAGCAGTTTAGATAACAGGGTCCATGGCTACACCTTC

size: large
J: TRBJ1-2
V: TRBV12-3/TRBV12-4
D: NA
CDR3: CASSLSRAGYTF
DNA: TGTGCCAGCAGTTTATCGCGGGCTGGCTACACCTTC

size: medium-sized
J: TRBJ1-2
V: TRBV12-3/TRBV12-4
D: NA
CDR3: CASSFQGMVNGYTF
DNA: TGTGCCAGCAGTTTCCAGGGGATGGTAAATGGCTACACCTTC

size: medium-sized
J: TRBJ1-2
V: TRBV12-3/TRBV12-4
D: TRBD1
CDR3: CASSPGTGEGYTF
DNA: TGTGCCAGCAGTCCCGGGACAGGGGAAGGCTACACCTTC

size: large
J: TRBJ1-2
V: TRBV12-3/TRBV12-4
D: TRBD1
CDR3: CASSRGQVNYGYTF
DNA: TGTGCCAGCAGCCGTGGACAGGTTAACTATGGCTACACCTTC

size: medium-sized
J: TRBJ1-2
V: TRBV12-3/TRBV12-4
D: NA
CDR3: CASSSGTKGYGYTF
DNA: TGTGCCAGCAGTTCCGGGACTAAGGGATATGGCTACACCTTC

size: medium-sized
J: TRBJ1-2
V: TRBV12-3/TRBV12-4
D: NA
CDR3: CASRQGPLYGYTF
DNA: TGTGCCAGCAGACAGGGACCCCTCTATGGCTACACCTTC

size: medium-sized
J: TRBJ1-2
V: TRBV12-3/TRBV12-4
D: NA
CDR3: CASSPRTPWNYGYTF
DNA: TGTGCCAGCAGTCCTCGGACCCCATGGAACTATGGCTACACCTTC

size: many
J: TRBJ1-2
V: TRBV12-3/TRBV12-4
D: NA
CDR3: CASSPEWGGSYGYTF
DNA: TGTGCCAGCAGCCCTGAGTGGGGTGGAAGCTATGGCTACACCTTC

size: medium-sized
J: TRBJ1-2
V: TRBV12-3/TRBV12-4
D: NA
CDR3: CASNSPGGYGYTF
DNA: TGTGCCAGCAATTCCCCGGGAGGCTATGGCTACACCTTC

size: medium-sized
J: TRBJ1-2
V: TRBV12-3/TRBV12-4
D: TRBD1
CDR3: CASSGQAWRGYTF
DNA: TGTGCCAGCAGTGGACAGGCCTGGCGTGGCTACACCTTC

size: medium-sized
J: TRBJ1-2
V: TRBV12-3/TRBV12-4
D: TRBD1
CDR3: CASSSGDRGPYGYTF
DNA: TGTGCCAGCAGCTCCGGAGACAGGGGTCCCTATGGCTACACCTTC

size: medium-sized
J: TRBJ1-2
V: TRBV12-3/TRBV12-4
D: NA
CDR3: CASSPRTWGYTF
DNA: TGTGCCAGCAGCCCGAGGACGTGGGGCTACACCTTC

size: medium-sized
J: TRBJ1-2
V: TRBV12-3/TRBV12-4
D: NA
CDR3: CASTSGRGYTF
DNA: TGTGCCAGCACTTCGGGGCGCGGCTACACCTTC

size: medium-sized
J: TRBJ1-2
V: TRBV12-3/TRBV12-4
D: TRBD1
CDR3: CASSHGQGWNYGYTF
DNA: TGTGCCAGCAGCCATGGACAGGGGTGGAACTATGGCTACACCTTC